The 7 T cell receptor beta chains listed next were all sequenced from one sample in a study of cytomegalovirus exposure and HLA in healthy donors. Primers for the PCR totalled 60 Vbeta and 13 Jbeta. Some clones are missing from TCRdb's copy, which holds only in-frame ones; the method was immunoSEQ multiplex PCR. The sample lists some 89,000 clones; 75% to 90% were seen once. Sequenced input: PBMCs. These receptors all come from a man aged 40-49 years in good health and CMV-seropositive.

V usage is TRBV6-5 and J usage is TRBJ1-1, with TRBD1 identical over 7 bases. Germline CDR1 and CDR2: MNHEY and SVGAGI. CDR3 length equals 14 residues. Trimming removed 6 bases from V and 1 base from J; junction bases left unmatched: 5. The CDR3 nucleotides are TGTGCCAGCAGCAGAGGGGGCTGGAACACTGAAGCTTTCTTT. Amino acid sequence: CASSRGGWNTEAFF.

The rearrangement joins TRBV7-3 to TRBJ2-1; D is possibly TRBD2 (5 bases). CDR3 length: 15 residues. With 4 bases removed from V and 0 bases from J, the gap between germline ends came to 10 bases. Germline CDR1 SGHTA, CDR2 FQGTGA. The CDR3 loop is CASSSKRTSYNEQFF. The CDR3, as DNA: TGTGCCAGCAGCTCCAAGCGGACCTCCTACAATGAGCAGTTCTTC.

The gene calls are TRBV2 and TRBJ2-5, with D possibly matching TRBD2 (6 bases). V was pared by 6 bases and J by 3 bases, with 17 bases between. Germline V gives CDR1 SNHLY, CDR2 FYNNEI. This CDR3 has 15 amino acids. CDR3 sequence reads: CASSPERGGEETQYF. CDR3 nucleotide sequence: TGTGCCAGCAGCCCCGAAAGGGGCGGGGAAGAGACCCAGTACTTC.

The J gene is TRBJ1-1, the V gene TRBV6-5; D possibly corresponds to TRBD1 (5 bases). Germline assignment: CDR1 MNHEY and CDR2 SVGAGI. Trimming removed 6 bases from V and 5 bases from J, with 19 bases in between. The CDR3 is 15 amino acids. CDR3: CASSKRRQGGTEAFF. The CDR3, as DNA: TGTGCCAGCAGCAAGAGACGGCAGGGAGGGACTGAAGCTTTCTTT.

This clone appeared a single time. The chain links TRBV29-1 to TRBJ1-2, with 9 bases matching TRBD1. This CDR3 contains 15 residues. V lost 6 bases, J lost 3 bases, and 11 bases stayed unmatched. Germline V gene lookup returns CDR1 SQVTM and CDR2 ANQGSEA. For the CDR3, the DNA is TGCAGCGTAAGGACAGGGGCCGGCTATGACTATGGCTACACCTTC. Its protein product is CSVRTGAGYDYGYTF.

In nucleotides, the CDR3 is TGTGCCAGCAGCCGGACTAGCGGGAACCTTGCAGATACGCAGTATTTT. The encoded protein is CASSRTSGNLADTQYF. The chain links TRBV5-6 to TRBJ2-3; the match to TRBD2 covers 12 bases. The CDR3 has 16 residues. The trim removed 4 bases at V and 4 bases at J, leaving 7 bases unmatched. CDR1 is SGHDT and CDR2 is YYEEEE in the germline V gene.

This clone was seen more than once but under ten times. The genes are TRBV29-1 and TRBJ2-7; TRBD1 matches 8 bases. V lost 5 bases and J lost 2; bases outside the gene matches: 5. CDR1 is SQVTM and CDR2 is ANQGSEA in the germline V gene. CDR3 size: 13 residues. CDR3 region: CSVPGQETYEQYF. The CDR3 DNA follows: TGCAGCGTTCCGGGACAGGAAACCTACGAGCAGTACTTC.